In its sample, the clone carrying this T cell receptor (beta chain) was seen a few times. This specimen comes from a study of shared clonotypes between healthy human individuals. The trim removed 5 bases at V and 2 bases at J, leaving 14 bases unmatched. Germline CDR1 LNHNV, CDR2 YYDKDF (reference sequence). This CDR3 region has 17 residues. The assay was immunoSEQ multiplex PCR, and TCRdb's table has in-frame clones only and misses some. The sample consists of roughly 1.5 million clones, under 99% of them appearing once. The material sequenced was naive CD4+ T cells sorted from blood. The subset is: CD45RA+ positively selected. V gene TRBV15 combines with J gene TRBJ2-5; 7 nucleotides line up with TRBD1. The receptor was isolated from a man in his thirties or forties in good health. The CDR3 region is CATSGSLKGAQQETQYF. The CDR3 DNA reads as TGTGCCACCAGCGGAAGTCTGAAGGGGGCACAACAAGAGACCCAGTACTTC.